The source of this T cell receptor beta chain is a study of T cells in Graves' hyperthyroidism and ophthalmopathy. As for the study in general: Peripheral blood was collected at initial diagnosis, before any treatment.

In germline, CDR1 is SGHRS, CDR2 YFSETQ. V lost 4 bases and J 0 bases, leaving 13 bases between the germline ends. The CDR3 sequence is 15 residues long. From RNA transcripts, TCR beta CDR3 regions were amplified. When the TCR CDR3 underwent first-round RT-PCR, the HTBI primer set was used. TCRdb called the multiplex PCR reads again in MiXCR, with one record for every CDR3 protein. The table lists some 490,000 distinct CDR3 sequences, 22% of them singletons. The specimen was blood. This clonotype was obtained from a woman aged 65 to 85 with Graves' ophthalmopathy. The chain recombines TRBV5-1 with TRBJ1-1; TRBD1 is a possible D gene (6 bases). Here the CDR3 DNA reads TGCGCCAGCAGCGGAGAGACAGGCATGAACACTGAAGCTTTCTTT. Translated: CASSGETGMNTEAFF.